The text below deals with one T cell receptor (beta chain). The record originates from a study of type 1 regulatory T cells. Study context: T-allo10 is a Tr1-enriched, alloantigen-specific CD4 T cell product made in vitro.

V was shortened by 6 bases and J by 3 bases, with 17 bases between the two germline ends. This CDR3 has 15 amino acids. CDR1 KGHSH and CDR2 LQKENI come from the germline V gene. Using its own MiXCR run on the reads, TCRdb lists one record per CDR3 protein. The table records 90,000 to 100,000 distinct CDR3 sequences, around a third of them present only once. The receptor was derived from a human donor in good health. The sequenced sample consisted of CD4+ T cells, either the whole sample or a sorted fraction (not recorded which). The chain uses TRBV18 and TRBJ1-2, with D possibly being TRBD1 (6 bases). The CDR3 loop is CASSPTGRTDYGYTF. The CDR3, as DNA: TGTGCCAGCTCTCCCACAGGCCGGACAGACTATGGCTACACCTTC.